Presented here are 25 T cell receptor beta chains from one specimen sequenced in a study of shared clonotypes between healthy human individuals. The method was immunoSEQ multiplex PCR; TCRdb's version includes in-frame clones alone and lacks a portion of them. The sample records roughly 2.1 million clones, about 92% being singletons. Terminally differentiated effector memory CD45RA+ cells were left out of the naive CD8 fraction, which was CD45RO-negative and positively selected for CCR7. The specimen sequenced was naive CD8+ T cells from PBMCs. These receptors were taken from a man aged 18 to 29 in good health. Some clones in this sample may be carry-over from other donors' samples.

This sequence joins TRBV5-1 and TRBJ1-2; D might be TRBD1 (6 bases). Germline V gives CDR1 SGHRS, CDR2 YFSETQ. V dropped 0 bases and J dropped 0 bases, with 21 bases sitting between them. The CDR3 is 19 residues long. This CDR3 is CASSLAGVVGTRSNYGYTF. CDR3 in DNA: TGCGCCAGCAGCTTGGCAGGTGTGGTCGGGACAAGATCTAACTATGGCTACACCTTC.

This chain connects TRBV28 to TRBJ2-7, with D unclear. Germline-derived CDR1 and CDR2 are MDHEN and SYDVKM. V dropped 2 bases and J dropped 5 bases, with 13 bases sitting between them. This CDR3 has 14 amino acids. The CDR3 DNA is TGTGCCAGCAGTTTAGCCCTCGGCCTCCACGAGCAGTACTTC. Protein product: CASSLALGLHEQYF.

J is TRBJ2-7 and V is TRBV30; no clear D. The germline V gene has CDR1 GTSNPN and CDR2 SVGIG (reference sequence). The V gene lost 3 bases and the J gene lost 0 bases, with 12 bases spanning the gap. CDR3 length: 14 residues. The CDR3 sequence is CAWRARVLSYEQYF. The CDR3 DNA reads as TGTGCCTGGAGGGCTAGGGTCCTCTCCTACGAGCAGTACTTC.

The rearrangement joins TRBV6-5 to TRBJ2-5; 7 bases fit TRBD2. The CDR3 is made up of 15 amino acids. Germline loops: CDR1 MNHEY, CDR2 SVGAGI. The junction had 11 bases not matched to a gene; V was cut back by 8 bases and J by 2 bases. The CDR3 DNA reads as TGTGCCAGCGGAGGTTGGCCGGGACTACAAGAGACCCAGTACTTC. Its translation is CASGGWPGLQETQYF.

The J gene is TRBJ2-1, the V gene TRBV4-1, with a tentative D call TRBD2 (6 bases). The CDR3 extends over 15 amino acids. V shed 1 base and J shed 4 bases, with 11 bases lying between them. From germline, CDR1 is MGHRA and CDR2 YSYEKL. DNA for the CDR3: TGCGCCAGCAGCCAAGCTTTCGGGGGTTACAATGAGCAGTTCTTC. Translating it yields CASSQAFGGYNEQFF.

The rearrangement links TRBV5-1 to TRBJ2-7; unclear D gene. The V gene lost 5 bases and the J gene lost 5 bases, with 11 bases spanning the gap. Germline V gene data show CDR1 as SGHRS and CDR2 as YFSETQ. This CDR3 spans 12 amino acids. CDR3 DNA sequence: TGCGCCAGCAGTTTCTCTGATCACGAGCAGTACTTC. Protein: CASSFSDHEQYF. Full variable domain (outside the CDR3, taken from reference TRBV5-1 and TRBJ2-7): KAGVTQTPRYLIKTRGQQVTLSCSPISGHRSVSWYQQTPGQGLQFLFEYFSETQRNKGNFPGRFSGRQFSNSRSEMNVSTLELGDSALYLCASSFSDHEQYFGPGTRLTVT.

The rearrangement uses TRBV5-6 and TRBJ1-5; no clear D. The V gene's germline CDR1 is SGHDT and CDR2 YYEEEE. This CDR3 region has 13 residues. The V and J ends lost 2 bases and 3 bases respectively, with 6 bases between them. DNA of the CDR3: TGTGCCAGCAGCTTTGGGCCCAATCAGCCCCAGCATTTT. Its translation: CASSFGPNQPQHF.

The chain employs TRBV27 and TRBJ2-7; 9 nucleotides agree with TRBD2. V gave up 5 bases and J gave up 1 base; unmatched junction bases: 15. CDR3 length: 18 residues. Germline values: CDR1 MNHEY, CDR2 SMNVEV (reference sequence). This CDR3 reads CASSPGSQVAGGSYEQYF. CDR3 nucleotide sequence: TGTGCCAGCAGTCCGGGTAGTCAGGTGGCGGGAGGGTCCTACGAGCAGTACTTC.

The rearrangement links TRBV9 to TRBJ1-3; D is unresolved. Trimming stripped 7 bases from V and 0 bases from J, with 8 bases between. The germline CDR1 and CDR2 sequences are SGDLS and YYNGEE. The CDR3 covers 13 residues. The DNA of the CDR3 is TGTGCCAGCCATGGCACCTCTGGAAACACCATATATTTT. It yields the protein CASHGTSGNTIYF.

The chain joins TRBV7-9 to TRBJ2-3, with 7 bases lining up with TRBD2. Germline V gene data show CDR1 as SEHNR and CDR2 as FQNEAQ (reference sequence). J was trimmed by 0 bases and V by 7 bases; bases with no gene match: 10. This CDR3 has 16 amino acids. CDR3 nucleotides: TGTGCCAGCACCCTGGCTAGCGGAGGGAGCACAGATACGCAGTATTTT. Encoded protein: CASTLASGGSTDTQYF.

The CDR3 spells CASSAGGLAGWYEQYF. The CDR3 DNA is TGTGCCAGCAGCGCTGGGGGACTAGCGGGATGGTACGAGCAGTACTTC. This rearrangement joins TRBV9 to TRBJ2-7, with 13 bases fitting TRBD2. The trim removed 3 bases at V and 4 bases at J, leaving 7 bases unmatched. Germline values: CDR1 SGDLS, CDR2 YYNGEE. This CDR3 is built from 16 residues.

This chain links TRBV7-9 with TRBJ2-7; TRBD2 matches 8 bases. Germline CDR1 is SEHNR and CDR2 is FQNEAQ (reference sequence). The CDR3 is 15 amino acids. V was pared by 4 bases and J by 3 bases, with 8 bases of the junction left unmatched. The CDR3 spells CASSSPRRGDYEQYF. CDR3 nucleotides: TGTGCCAGCAGCTCCCCCCGGCGGGGGGACTACGAGCAGTACTTC.

The chain uses TRBV19 and TRBJ2-7; 8 bases line up with TRBD2. Germline V gene lookup returns CDR1 LNHDA and CDR2 SQIVND (reference sequence). The CDR3 consists of 16 residues. The V segment lost 2 bases and the J segment 3 bases; nucleotides outside the gene matches: 9. CDR3 sequence reads: CASSITRTSSYYEQYF. For the CDR3, the DNA is TGTGCCAGTAGTATAACAAGGACTAGCAGCTACTACGAGCAGTACTTC.

The rearrangement joins TRBV11-2 to TRBJ2-1; D call uncertain. V was shortened by 5 bases and J by 7 bases, with 9 bases between the two germline ends. Germline-derived CDR1 and CDR2 are SGHAT and FQNNGV. The CDR3 consists of 12 residues. The CDR3 nucleotides are TGTGCCAGCAGCCCCGTATGGAATGAGCAGTTCTTC. Amino acids: CASSPVWNEQFF.

This chain joins TRBV7-9 and TRBJ2-7, with D unclear. Germline lookup yields CDR1 SEHNR and CDR2 FQNEAQ (reference sequence). This CDR3 contains 13 residues. V dropped 3 bases and J dropped 5 bases, with 11 bases sitting between them. CDR3 sequence (DNA): TGTGCCAGCAGCTTTGGGATAGCCGACGAGCAGTACTTC. This encodes CASSFGIADEQYF. Full variable domain (outside the CDR3, taken from reference TRBV7-9 and TRBJ2-7): DTGVSQNPRHKITKRGQNVTFRCDPISEHNRLYWYRQTLGQGPEFLTYFQNEAQLEKSRLLSDRFSAERPKGSFSTLEIQRTEQGDSAMYLCASSFGIADEQYFGPGTRLTVT.

The chain uses TRBV7-6 and TRBJ2-5, with 10 bases identical to TRBD1. J lost 5 bases, V lost 2 bases, and 8 bases had no gene match. Germline assignment: CDR1 SGHVS and CDR2 FNYEAQ. The CDR3 has 16 amino acids. This CDR3 reads CASSLRGPGQGETQYF. In nucleotides, the CDR3 is TGTGCCAGCAGCTTAAGGGGGCCGGGACAGGGGGAGACCCAGTACTTC. Full variable domain (missing parts from reference TRBV7-6 and TRBJ2-5): GAGVSQSPRYKVTKRGQDVALRCDPISGHVSLYWYRQALGQGPEFLTYFNYEAQQDKSGLPNDRFSAERPEGSISTLTIQRTEQRDSAMYRCASSLRGPGQGETQYFGPGTRLLVL.

This clone was observed a few times. V and J are TRBV7-9 and TRBJ1-4; D is unresolved. CDR1 and CDR2 (germline): SEHNR, FQNEAQ (reference sequence). V lost 5 bases to trimming and J lost 4 bases, with 8 bases between them. The CDR3 has 13 amino acids. The chain's CDR3 is CASSPDINEKLFF. The CDR3 nucleotides are TGTGCCAGCAGCCCAGACATTAATGAAAAACTGTTTTTT.

Notes on this clone: Sequence at one end of the junction differs from germline and may be a read error. This chain joins TRBV5-4 and TRBJ1-2; a possible D gene is TRBD1 (5 bases). The germline gives CDR1 SGHNT, CDR2 YYREEE (reference sequence). This CDR3 is built from 12 residues. CDR3 residues: CASRSDSPRPSF. The CDR3 DNA reads as TGTGCCAGCAGGTCCGACAGTCCCCGGCCCTCTTTC.

V usage is TRBV4-3 and J usage is TRBJ2-2, with TRBD1 identical over 10 bases. Germline CDR1 LGHNA, CDR2 YSLEER. Trimming cost V 3 bases and J 4 bases; bases outside gene matches: 5. This CDR3 is built from 16 residues. CDR3 in amino acids: CASSQARTGGTGELFF. DNA of the CDR3: TGCGCCAGCAGCCAGGCCCGGACAGGGGGCACCGGGGAGCTGTTTTTT.

The V gene is TRBV28, the J gene TRBJ2-1; 8 nucleotides line up with TRBD2. This CDR3 contains 14 residues. Germline values: CDR1 MDHEN, CDR2 SYDVKM. Trimming at V came to 7 bases and at J to 5 bases, leaving 7 bases not matched to a gene. For the CDR3, the DNA is TGTGCCAGCAACAAACTAGCGGAAGACAATGAGCAGTTCTTC. This gives the protein CASNKLAEDNEQFF.

This clone has a single count. The chain employs TRBV4-1 and TRBJ2-7; 7 positions agree with TRBD2. CDR1 and CDR2 from the germline V gene are MGHRA and YSYEKL. The CDR3 length is 17 residues. V trimming: 4 bases; J trimming: 5 bases; junction bases outside the gene matches: 17. For the CDR3, the DNA is TGCGCCAGCAGCCCCTCCTTCGGGAGGAGGGCTCAGAACGAGCAGTACTTC. This gives the protein CASSPSFGRRAQNEQYF.

V and J are TRBV21-1 and TRBJ1-5. TRBV21-1 is a known pseudogene. The CDR3 extends over 20 amino acids. The CDR3 sequence is CASSQKDGGTHYSSNQPQHF. The CDR3 DNA sequence: TGTGCCAGCAGCCAAAAGGATGGGGGGACCCACTATTCTAGCAATCAGCCCCAGCATTTT.

The chain couples TRBV11-2 to TRBJ2-1, with D hard to call. This CDR3 has 15 amino acids. Trimming removed 1 base from V and 4 bases from J, with 11 bases in between. Looked up from germline, CDR1 is SGHAT and CDR2 is FQNNGV. CDR3 sequence reads: CASSLVALSYNEQFF. CDR3 sequence (DNA): TGTGCCAGCAGCTTAGTGGCCCTTAGTTACAATGAGCAGTTCTTC.

As to this clone: The same CDR3 can be traced to other DNA sequences in this sample. The V and J genes are TRBV7-9 and TRBJ1-1; the D is unclear. With 2 bases removed from V and 3 bases from J, the gap between germline ends came to 7 bases. Germline assignment: CDR1 SEHNR and CDR2 FQNEAQ (reference sequence). The CDR3 sequence is 13 residues long. The CDR3 coding sequence is TGTGCCAGCAGCTTATCCCGGGACACTGAAGCTTTCTTT. This codes for CASSLSRDTEAFF.

The chain couples TRBV9 to TRBJ2-5; 10 bases agree with TRBD1. Germline V gene data show CDR1 as SGDLS and CDR2 as YYNGEE. V was pared by 0 bases and J by 4 bases, with 6 bases of the junction left unmatched. The CDR3 spans 16 residues. The CDR3 nucleotides are TGTGCCAGCAGCGTAGGTTTGGGACAGGGGATAGAGACCCAGTACTTC. Translating it yields CASSVGLGQGIETQYF.